This T cell receptor (beta chain) was sequenced during a study of T cell changes during pregnancy in multiple sclerosis. Profiling relied on immunoSEQ multiplex PCR, and the TCRdb table lists in-frame clones only, not all of them. The sample lists some 54,000 clones, 93% occurring once. CDR3 length: 13 amino acids. The germline V and J ends were trimmed by 3 bases and 3 bases, with 8 bases remaining between them. Germline assignment: CDR1 SEHNR and CDR2 FQNEAQ (reference sequence). The TCR comes from a female donor with multiple sclerosis, enrolled in a pregnancy study. The rearrangement links TRBV7-9 to TRBJ1-1, with a possible D match to TRBD1 (5 bases). The specimen comprised peripheral blood, sampled after pregnancy. This CDR3 is CASSFDSYTEAFF. The CDR3 DNA is TGTGCCAGCAGCTTTGACAGCTACACTGAAGCTTTCTTT.